The 9 T cell receptor beta chains below all came from one sample that was sequenced in a study of cytomegalovirus exposure and HLA in healthy donors. Sequenced by immunoSEQ multiplex PCR; TCRdb stores in-frame clones only, minus some. The sample lists tens of thousands of clones; roughly 90% were seen once. The sequenced sample consisted of PBMCs. Receptor source: a woman aged 18-35 years in good health and CMV-seropositive.

The sample holds one count of this clone. The genes are TRBV5-1 and TRBJ1-2, with 8 bases lining up with TRBD1. Germline V gene lookup returns CDR1 SGHRS and CDR2 YFSETQ. Losses at the gene ends were 4 bases for V and 2 bases for J; bases not matched to a gene: 10. The CDR3 consists of 16 residues. The CDR3 spells CASSKTGATLNYGYTF. The CDR3 DNA sequence: TGCGCCAGCAGCAAGACAGGGGCGACCCTAAACTATGGCTACACCTTC.

This clone was detected only once. The chain couples TRBV20-1 to TRBJ2-5; D unresolved. V lost 6 bases and J lost 4, with 9 bases in between. Germline V lookup: CDR1 DFQATT, CDR2 SNEGSKA (reference sequence). This CDR3 contains 11 residues. The CDR3 DNA sequence: TGCAGTGCCCTTGCCGGAGAGACCCAGTACTTC. Its translation is CSALAGETQYF.

About this clone itself: One end of the junction is discordant with germline, which a read error may explain. The chain uses TRBV2 and TRBJ2-7; no clear D gene. This CDR3 has 12 residues. CDR1 is SNHLY, CDR2 FYNNEI, per germline. The CDR3 is CASSLGGYERYF. The CDR3 DNA reads as TGTGCCAGCAGTTTGGGTGGATACGAGCGGTACTTC. The variable domain in full, completed from reference TRBV2 and TRBJ2-7, reads EPEVTQTPSHQVTQMGQEVILRCVPISNHLYFYWYRQILGQKVEFLVSFYNNEISEKSEIFDDQFSVERPDGSNFTLKIRSTKLEDSAMYFCASSLGGYERYFGPGTRLTVT.

In nucleotides, the CDR3 is TGTGCCAGCAGTGAAGGACAGGGGGCTGAAAAACTGTTTTTT. It yields the protein CASSEGQGAEKLFF. The chain couples TRBV6-1 to TRBJ1-4; 10 bases line up with TRBD1. The trim removed 1 base at V and 7 bases at J, leaving 0 bases unmatched. The CDR3 sequence is 14 residues long. Germline V gene sequence: CDR1 MNHNS, CDR2 SASEGT.

The chain employs TRBV19 and TRBJ1-1; TRBD1 aligns across 9 bases. The CDR3 runs to 15 residues. Germline CDR1 is LNHDA and CDR2 is SQIVND (reference sequence). The ends lost 3 bases at V and 3 bases at J; junction bases unmatched: 5. In DNA, the CDR3 is TGTGCCAGTAGTATTAACGACAGGGGGGACACTGAAGCTTTCTTT. This sequence encodes CASSINDRGDTEAFF. Complete variable domain (other parts from reference TRBV19 and TRBJ1-1): DGGITQSPKYLFRKEGQNVTLSCEQNLNHDAMYWYRQDPGQGLRLIYYSQIVNDFQKGDIAEGYSVSREKKESFPLTVTSAQKNPTAFYLCASSINDRGDTEAFFGQGTRLTVV.

The gene calls are TRBV6-5 and TRBJ2-5, with 9 bases fitting TRBD1. There are 14 residues in the CDR3. Germline loops: CDR1 MNHEY, CDR2 SVGAGI. Trimming cost V 2 bases and J 2 bases; bases outside gene matches: 0. The CDR3 bases are TGTGCCAGCAGTTACGGGACAGGGCAAGAGACCCAGTACTTC. Protein: CASSYGTGQETQYF.

The CDR3 sequence is CASSLGMGQTYEQYF. Here the CDR3 DNA reads TGTGCCAGCAGCCTCGGCATGGGACAGACCTACGAGCAGTACTTC. V usage is TRBV4-2 and J usage is TRBJ2-7; TRBD1 aligns across 7 bases. With V trimmed by 4 bases and J by 2 bases, 8 bases remained unmatched. CDR1 is LGHNA and CDR2 is YNFKEQ in the germline V gene. The CDR3 extends over 15 amino acids.

This chain links TRBV5-4 with TRBJ2-1, with D perhaps TRBD1 (6 bases). The ends were cut back, 5 bases at V and 5 bases at J, with 20 bases in the middle. This CDR3 is built from 16 residues. CDR1 is SGHNT, CDR2 YYREEE, per germline (reference sequence). CDR3 sequence (DNA): TGTGCCAGCAGGTCTATGGGGGCCGGGGTCAACAATGAGCAGTTCTTC. Translating gives CASRSMGAGVNNEQFF.

The rearrangement links TRBV30 to TRBJ2-1, with 7 bases identical to TRBD2. The germline V gene encodes CDR1 GTSNPN and CDR2 SVGIG (reference sequence). V lost 4 bases and J lost 5; bases outside the gene matches: 8. CDR3 length equals 14 residues. Here the CDR3 reads CAWTAGVGDNEQFF. CDR3 DNA: TGTGCCTGGACGGCGGGAGTGGGGGACAATGAGCAGTTCTTC. Filled out from reference TRBV30 and TRBJ2-1, the complete variable domain reads SQTIHQWPATLVQPVGSPLSLECTVEGTSNPNLYWYRQAAGRGLQLLFYSVGIGQISSEVPQNLSASRPQDRQFILSSKKLLLSDSGFYLCAWTAGVGDNEQFFGPGTRLTVL.